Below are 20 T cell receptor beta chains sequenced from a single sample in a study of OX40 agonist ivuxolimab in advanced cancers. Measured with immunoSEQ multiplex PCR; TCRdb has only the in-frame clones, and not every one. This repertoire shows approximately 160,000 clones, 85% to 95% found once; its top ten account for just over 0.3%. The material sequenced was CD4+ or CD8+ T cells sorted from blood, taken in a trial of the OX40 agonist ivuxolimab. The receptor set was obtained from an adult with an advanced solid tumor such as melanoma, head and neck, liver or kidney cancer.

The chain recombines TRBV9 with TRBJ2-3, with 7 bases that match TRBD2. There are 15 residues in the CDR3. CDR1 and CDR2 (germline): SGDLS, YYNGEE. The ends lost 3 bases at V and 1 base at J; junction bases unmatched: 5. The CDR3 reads CASSGELAGTDTQYF. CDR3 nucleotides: TGTGCCAGCAGCGGCGAGCTAGCGGGCACAGATACGCAGTATTTT.

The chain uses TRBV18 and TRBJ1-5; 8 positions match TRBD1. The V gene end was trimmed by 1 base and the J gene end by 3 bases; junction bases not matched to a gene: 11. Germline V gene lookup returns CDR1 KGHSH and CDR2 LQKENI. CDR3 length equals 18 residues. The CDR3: CASSPRPGQVVFNQPQHF. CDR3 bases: TGTGCCAGCTCACCACGTCCGGGACAGGTTGTTTTCAATCAGCCCCAGCATTTT.

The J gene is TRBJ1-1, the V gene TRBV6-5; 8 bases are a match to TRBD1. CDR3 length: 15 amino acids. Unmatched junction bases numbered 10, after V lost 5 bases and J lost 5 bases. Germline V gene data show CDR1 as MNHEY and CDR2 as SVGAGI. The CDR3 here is CASSAPGQVWTEAFF. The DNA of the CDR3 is TGTGCCAGCAGTGCCCCGGGACAGGTGTGGACTGAAGCTTTCTTT.

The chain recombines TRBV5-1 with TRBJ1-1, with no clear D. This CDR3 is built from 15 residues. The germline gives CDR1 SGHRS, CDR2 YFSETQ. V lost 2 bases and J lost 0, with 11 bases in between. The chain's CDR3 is CASSLGSPMNTEAFF. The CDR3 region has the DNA TGCGCCAGCAGCTTAGGCAGCCCTATGAACACTGAAGCTTTCTTT.

CDR3 bases: TGTGCCAGTAGTATCTCGACAGGGAACAGAGATACGCAGTATTTT. This codes for CASSISTGNRDTQYF. The chain has TRBV19 and TRBJ2-3; TRBD1 matches at 7 bases. Trimming took 3 bases from V and 5 from J; bases not matched to a gene: 8. The CDR3 consists of 15 residues. Germline loops: CDR1 LNHDA, CDR2 SQIVND (reference sequence).

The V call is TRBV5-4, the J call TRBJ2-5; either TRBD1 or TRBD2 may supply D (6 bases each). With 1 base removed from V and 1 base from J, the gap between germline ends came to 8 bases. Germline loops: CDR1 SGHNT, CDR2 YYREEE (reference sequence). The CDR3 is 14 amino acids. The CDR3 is CASSLRGVQETQYF. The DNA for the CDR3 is TGTGCCAGCAGCTTGAGGGGGGTCCAAGAGACCCAGTACTTC. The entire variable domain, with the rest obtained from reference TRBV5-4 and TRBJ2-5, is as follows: ETGVTQSPTHLIKTRGQQVTLRCSSQSGHNTVSWYQQALGQGPQFIFQYYREEENGRGNFPPRFSGLQFPNYSSELNVNALELDDSALYLCASSLRGVQETQYFGPGTRLLVL.

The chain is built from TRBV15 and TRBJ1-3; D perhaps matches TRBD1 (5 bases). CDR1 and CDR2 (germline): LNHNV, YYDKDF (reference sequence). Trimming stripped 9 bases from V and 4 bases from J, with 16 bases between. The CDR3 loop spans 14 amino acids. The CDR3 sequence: CATAPGGSGNTIYF. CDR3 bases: TGTGCCACAGCGCCGGGGGGTTCGGGAAACACCATATATTTT.

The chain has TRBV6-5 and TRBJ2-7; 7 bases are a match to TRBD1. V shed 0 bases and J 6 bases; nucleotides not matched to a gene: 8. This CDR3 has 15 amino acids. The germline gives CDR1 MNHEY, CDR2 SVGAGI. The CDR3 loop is CASSYSDRWGSEQYF. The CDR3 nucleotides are TGTGCCAGCAGTTACTCGGACAGGTGGGGGAGCGAGCAGTACTTC.

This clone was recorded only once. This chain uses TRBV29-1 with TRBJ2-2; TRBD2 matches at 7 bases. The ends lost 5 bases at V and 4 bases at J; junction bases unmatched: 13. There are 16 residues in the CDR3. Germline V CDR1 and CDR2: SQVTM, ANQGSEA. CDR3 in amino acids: CSVSLRGGGSTGELFF. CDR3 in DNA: TGCAGCGTTTCCCTGCGTGGGGGGGGATCCACCGGGGAGCTGTTTTTT.

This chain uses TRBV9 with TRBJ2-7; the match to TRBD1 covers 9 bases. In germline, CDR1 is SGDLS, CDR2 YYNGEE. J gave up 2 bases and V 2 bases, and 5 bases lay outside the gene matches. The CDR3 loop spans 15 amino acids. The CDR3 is CASSVGTGRPYEQYF. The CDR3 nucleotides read TGTGCCAGCAGCGTGGGGACAGGGCGTCCCTACGAGCAGTACTTC.

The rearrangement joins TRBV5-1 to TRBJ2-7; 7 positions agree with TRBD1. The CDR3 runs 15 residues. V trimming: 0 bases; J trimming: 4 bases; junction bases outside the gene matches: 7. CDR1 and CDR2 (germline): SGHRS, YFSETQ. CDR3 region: CASSLGHRDRYEQYF. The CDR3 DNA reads TGCGCCAGCAGCTTGGGGCATAGGGACAGATACGAGCAGTACTTC.

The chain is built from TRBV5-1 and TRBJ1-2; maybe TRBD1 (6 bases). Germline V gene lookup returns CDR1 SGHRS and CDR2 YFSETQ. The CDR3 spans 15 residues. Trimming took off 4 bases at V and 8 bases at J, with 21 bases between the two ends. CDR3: CASSPLRAGDEGYTF. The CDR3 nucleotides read TGCGCCAGCAGCCCCCTCAGGGCAGGGGATGAGGGCTACACCTTC.

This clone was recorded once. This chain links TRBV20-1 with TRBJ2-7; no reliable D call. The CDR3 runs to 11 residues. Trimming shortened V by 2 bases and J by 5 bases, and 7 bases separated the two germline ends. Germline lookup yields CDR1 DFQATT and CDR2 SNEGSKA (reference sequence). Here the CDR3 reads CSARPNHEQYF. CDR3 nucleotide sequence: TGCAGTGCTAGACCTAACCACGAGCAGTACTTC.

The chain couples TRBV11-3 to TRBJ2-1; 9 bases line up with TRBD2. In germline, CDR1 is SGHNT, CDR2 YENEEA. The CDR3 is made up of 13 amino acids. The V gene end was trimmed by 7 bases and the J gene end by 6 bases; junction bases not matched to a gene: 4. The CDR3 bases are TGTGCCAGCAAAACTAGCGGGTCCAATGAGCAGTTCTTC. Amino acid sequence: CASKTSGSNEQFF. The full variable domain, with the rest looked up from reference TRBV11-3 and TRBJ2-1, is EAGVVQSPRYKIIEKKQPVAFWCNPISGHNTLYWYLQNLGQGPELLIRYENEEAVDDSQLPKDRFSAERLKGVDSTLKIQPAELGDSAVYLCASKTSGSNEQFFGPGTRLTVL.

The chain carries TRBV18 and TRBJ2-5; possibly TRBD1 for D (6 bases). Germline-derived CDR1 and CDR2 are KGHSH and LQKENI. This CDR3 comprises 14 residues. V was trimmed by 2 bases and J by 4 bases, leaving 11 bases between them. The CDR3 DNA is TGTGCCAGCTCACCATGGTCAGGGGCAGAGACCCAGTACTTC. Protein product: CASSPWSGAETQYF.

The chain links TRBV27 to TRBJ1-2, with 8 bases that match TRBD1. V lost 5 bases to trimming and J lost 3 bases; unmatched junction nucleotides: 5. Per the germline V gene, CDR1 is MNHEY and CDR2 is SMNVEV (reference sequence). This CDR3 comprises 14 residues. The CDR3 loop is CASSGGQGYYGYTF. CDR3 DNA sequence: TGTGCCAGCAGTGGCGGACAGGGCTACTATGGCTACACCTTC.

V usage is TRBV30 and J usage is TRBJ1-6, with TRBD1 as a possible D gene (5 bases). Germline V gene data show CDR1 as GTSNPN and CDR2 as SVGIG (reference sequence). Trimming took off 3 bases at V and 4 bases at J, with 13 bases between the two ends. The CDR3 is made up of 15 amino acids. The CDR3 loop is CAWRQAPIYNSPLHF. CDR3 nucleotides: TGTGCCTGGAGACAGGCGCCGATATATAATTCACCCCTCCACTTT. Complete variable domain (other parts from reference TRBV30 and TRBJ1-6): SQTIHQWPATLVQPVGSPLSLECTVEGTSNPNLYWYRQAAGRGLQLLFYSVGIGQISSEVPQNLSASRPQDRQFILSSKKLLLSDSGFYLCAWRQAPIYNSPLHFGNGTRLTVT.

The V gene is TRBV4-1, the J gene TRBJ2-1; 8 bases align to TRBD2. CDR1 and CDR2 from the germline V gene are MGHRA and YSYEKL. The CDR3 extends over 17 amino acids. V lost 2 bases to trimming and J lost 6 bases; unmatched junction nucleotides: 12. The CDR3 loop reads CASSQLPVGRGGNEQFF. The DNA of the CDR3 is TGCGCCAGCAGCCAACTTCCCGTGGGACGGGGGGGCAATGAGCAGTTCTTC.

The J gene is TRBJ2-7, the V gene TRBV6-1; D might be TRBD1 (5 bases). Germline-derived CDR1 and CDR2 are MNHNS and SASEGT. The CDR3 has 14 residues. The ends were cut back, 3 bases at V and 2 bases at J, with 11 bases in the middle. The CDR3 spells CASSDNRRTYEQYF. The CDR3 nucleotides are TGTGCCAGCAGTGATAACAGGCGGACCTACGAGCAGTACTTC.

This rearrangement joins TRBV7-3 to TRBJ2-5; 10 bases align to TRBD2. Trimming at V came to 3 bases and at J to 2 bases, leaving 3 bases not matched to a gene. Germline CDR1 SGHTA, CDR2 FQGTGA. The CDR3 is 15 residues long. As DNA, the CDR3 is TGTGCCAGCAGCTTGATTAGCGGGAGGCAAGAGACCCAGTACTTC. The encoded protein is CASSLISGRQETQYF.